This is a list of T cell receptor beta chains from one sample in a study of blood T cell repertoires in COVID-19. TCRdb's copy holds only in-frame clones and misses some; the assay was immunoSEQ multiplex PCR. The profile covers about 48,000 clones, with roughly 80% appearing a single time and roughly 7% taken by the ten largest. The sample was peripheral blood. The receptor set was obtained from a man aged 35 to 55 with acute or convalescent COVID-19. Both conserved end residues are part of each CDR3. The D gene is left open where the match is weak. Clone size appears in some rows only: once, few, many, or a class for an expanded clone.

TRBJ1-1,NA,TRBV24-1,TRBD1,CATSDRDRKYTEAFF,TGTGCCACCAGTGATAGGGACAGGAAGTACACTGAAGCTTTCTTT
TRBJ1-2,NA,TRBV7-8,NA,CASSPRDRNYGYTF,TGTGCCAGCAGCCCCCGAGACAGAAACTATGGCTACACCTTC
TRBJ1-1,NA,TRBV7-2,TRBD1,CASSFFSGGRTEAFF,TGTGCCAGCAGCTTCTTCTCAGGGGGCCGGACTGAAGCTTTCTTT
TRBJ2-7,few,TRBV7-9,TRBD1,CASSFTRQGVMYF,TGTGCCAGCAGCTTTACTCGACAGGGGGTGATGTACTTC
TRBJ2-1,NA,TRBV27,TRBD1,CASRALIQTGHRSYNEQFF,TGTGCCAGCAGAGCCTTAATCCAGACAGGGCACCGCTCCTACAATGAGCAGTTCTTC
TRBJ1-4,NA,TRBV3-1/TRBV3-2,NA,CASSQETGRNEKLFF,TGTGCCAGCAGCCAAGAGACAGGCCGTAATGAAAAACTGTTTTTT
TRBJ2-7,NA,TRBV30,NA,CAYTTIRSYEQYF,TGTGCCTATACGACAATTCGCTCCTACGAGCAGTACTTC
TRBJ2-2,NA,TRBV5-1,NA,CASSDGSPGFDTGELFF,TGCGCCAGCAGCGACGGATCTCCCGGGTTTGACACCGGGGAGCTGTTTTTT
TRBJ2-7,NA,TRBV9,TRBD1,CASSPDRVYEQYF,TGTGCCAGCAGCCCCGACAGGGTCTACGAGCAGTACTTC
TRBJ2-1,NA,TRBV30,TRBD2,CAWRLAGVGGYNEQFF,TGTGCCTGGAGGCTAGCGGGGGTAGGCGGTTACAATGAGCAGTTCTTC
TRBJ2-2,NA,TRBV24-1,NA,CATSDFTESGELFF,TGTGCCACCAGTGATTTTACTGAGTCCGGGGAGCTGTTTTTT
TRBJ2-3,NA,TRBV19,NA,CASSLLSADTQYF,TGTGCCAGTAGTTTGCTCTCGGCAGATACGCAGTATTTT
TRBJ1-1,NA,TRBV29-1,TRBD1,CSAMTGMNTEAFF,TGCAGCGCTATGACAGGGATGAACACTGAAGCTTTCTTT
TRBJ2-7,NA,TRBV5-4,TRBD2,CASSLELAGGSYEQYF,TGTGCCAGCAGCTTGGAACTAGCGGGGGGATCCTACGAGCAGTACTTC
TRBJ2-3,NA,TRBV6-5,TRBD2,CATIRGGGWADTQYF,TGTGCCACGATTCGCGGCGGGGGGTGGGCAGATACGCAGTATTTT
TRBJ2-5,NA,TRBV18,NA,CASSPAGETQYF,TGTGCCAGCTCACCAGCGGGAGAGACCCAGTACTTC
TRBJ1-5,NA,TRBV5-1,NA,CASSSGSTLVQPQHF,TGCGCCAGCAGCTCGGGGTCTACCCTGGTTCAGCCCCAGCATTTT
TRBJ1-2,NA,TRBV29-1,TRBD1,CSAGHGQGYGYTF,TGCAGCGCTGGCCACGGACAGGGCTATGGCTACACCTTC
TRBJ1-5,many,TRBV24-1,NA,CATSAEEAQPQHF,TGTGCCACCAGTGCCGAGGAGGCTCAGCCCCAGCATTTT
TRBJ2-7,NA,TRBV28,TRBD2,CASSLGRGGAYEQYF,TGTGCCAGCAGTTTGGGCCGGGGGGGTGCCTACGAGCAGTACTTC
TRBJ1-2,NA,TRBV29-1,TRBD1,CSVEGQGAPGYTF,TGCAGCGTTGAGGGACAGGGGGCGCCTGGCTACACCTTC
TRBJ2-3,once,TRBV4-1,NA,CASSLRGSTTDTQYF,TGCGCCAGCAGCCTCCGGGGTTCGACCACAGATACGCAGTATTTT
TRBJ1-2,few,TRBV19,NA,CASSIAVGGRQIYGYTF,TGTGCCAGTAGTATAGCGGTGGGAGGGAGACAGATCTATGGCTACACCTTC
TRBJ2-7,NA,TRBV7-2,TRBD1,CASSQPDRDYEQYF,TGTGCCAGCAGCCAGCCCGACAGGGATTACGAGCAGTACTTC
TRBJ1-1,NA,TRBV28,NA,CASSFSSLGAEAFF,TGTGCCAGCAGTTTCTCGTCTCTGGGCGCTGAAGCTTTCTTT
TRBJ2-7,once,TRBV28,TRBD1,CASTLSWAGTGFSSEQYF,TGTGCCAGCACCCTCAGCTGGGCCGGGACAGGGTTTTCGTCCGAGCAGTACTTC
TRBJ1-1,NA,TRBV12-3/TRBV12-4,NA,CASSQQGNTEAFF,TGTGCCAGCAGTCAGCAGGGGAACACTGAAGCTTTCTTT
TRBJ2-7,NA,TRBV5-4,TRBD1,CASSLRTGSYEQYF,TGTGCCAGCAGCCTGAGGACAGGGTCCTACGAGCAGTACTTC
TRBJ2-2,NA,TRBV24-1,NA,CATSDWSPVNTGELFF,TGTGCCACCAGTGATTGGAGCCCCGTGAACACCGGGGAGCTGTTTTTT
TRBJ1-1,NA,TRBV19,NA,CATTARGTEAFF,TGTGCCACCACCGCGCGGGGGACTGAAGCTTTCTTT
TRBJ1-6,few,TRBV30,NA,CAWTKKGDLIYNSPLHF,TGTGCCTGGACTAAGAAGGGGGACCTTATTTATAATTCACCCCTCCACTTT
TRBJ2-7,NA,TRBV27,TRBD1,CASSLATGTGVKQYF,TGTGCCAGCAGTTTAGCGACCGGGACAGGGGTAAAGCAGTACTTC
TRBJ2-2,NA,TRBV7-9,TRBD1,CASSFTGARTGELFF,TGTGCCAGCAGCTTTACAGGGGCAAGAACCGGGGAGCTGTTTTTT
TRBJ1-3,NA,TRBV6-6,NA,CASSFPGSSGNTIYF,TGTGCCAGCAGTTTCCCGGGAAGCTCTGGAAACACCATATATTTT
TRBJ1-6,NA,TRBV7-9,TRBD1,CASSSAGGNSPLHF,TGTGCCAGCAGCTCGGCAGGGGGGAATTCACCCCTCCACTTT
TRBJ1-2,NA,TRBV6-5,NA,CASAQGGWDGYTF,TGTGCCAGCGCGCAAGGGGGATGGGATGGCTACACCTTC
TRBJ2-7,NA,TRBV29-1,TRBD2,CSVEDLGLAGGAFSYEQYF,TGCAGCGTTGAAGATCTTGGCCTAGCGGGGGGCGCCTTTTCCTACGAGCAGTACTTC
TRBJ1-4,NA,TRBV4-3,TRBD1,CASSQGTGSNEKLFF,TGCGCCAGCAGCCAAGGGACAGGATCAAATGAAAAACTGTTTTTT
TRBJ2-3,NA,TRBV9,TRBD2,CASSETSATDTQYF,TGTGCCAGCAGCGAAACTAGCGCCACAGATACGCAGTATTTT
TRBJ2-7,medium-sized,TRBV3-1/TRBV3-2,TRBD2,CASSQGGTSDYEQYF,TGTGCCAGCAGCCAAGGAGGGACTAGCGACTACGAGCAGTACTTC
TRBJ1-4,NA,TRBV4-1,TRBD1,CASSQPGGRSNEKLFF,TGCGCCAGCAGCCAGCCAGGGGGGCGAAGTAATGAAAAACTGTTTTTT
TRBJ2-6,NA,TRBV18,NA,CASSPIFSGANVLTF,TGTGCCAGCTCACCAATCTTCTCTGGGGCCAACGTCCTGACTTTC